This is a list of T cell receptor beta chains from one sample in a study of blood T cell repertoires in COVID-19. This table comes from immunoSEQ multiplex PCR, and its TCRdb copy is limited to in-frame clones, with some not included. The sample consists of some 100,000 clones, about 78% of them appearing once. Material: peripheral blood. These receptors were taken from a human donor in a cohort sampled during active or convalescent COVID-19. Both conserved end residues are part of each CDR3. A D gene is named only where the DNA matches it firmly. Size values are once, few and many counts, or a class for expanded clones, and some rows have none.

TRBV28,.,TRBJ2-4,.,14,TGTGCCAGCAGTCCCCCTGGAGCGCGAAACATTCAGTACTTC,CASSPPGARNIQYF
TRBV28,.,TRBJ2-5,few,14,TGTGCCAGCAGTTCATTCAGGGAAAAGGAGACCCAGTACTTC,CASSSFREKETQYF
TRBV9,TRBD2,TRBJ2-1,.,19,TGTGCCAGCAGCGTAGTGGGACTAGCGGGAGCGTCGAGGTACAATGAGCAGTTCTTC,CASSVVGLAGASRYNEQFF
TRBV3-1/TRBV3-2,TRBD1,TRBJ1-2,.,13,TGTGCCAGCAGCCGCCAGACAGGGAGCGGCTACACCTTC,CASSRQTGSGYTF
TRBV6-5,TRBD1,TRBJ1-5,.,14,TGTGCCAGCAGGCCCACAGGGGGCTGGCAGCCCCAGCATTTT,CASRPTGGWQPQHF
TRBV9,TRBD1,TRBJ1-3,.,16,TGTGCCAGCAGCGGTTGGGGGGACAGGGCTGGAAACACCATATATTTT,CASSGWGDRAGNTIYF
TRBV19,.,TRBJ1-4,.,15,TGTGGATCGGAGGACGGTTCTGCAACTAATGAAAAACTGTTTTTT,CGSEDGSATNEKLFF
TRBV4-3,TRBD1,TRBJ1-1,once,17,TGCGCCAGCAGCCAAGTCCACCACAGGGGAAGTGGCACTGAAGCTTTCTTT,CASSQVHHRGSGTEAFF
TRBV11-2,TRBD2,TRBJ2-5,.,15,TGTGCCAGCAGCTTAGCGGGACTAGGAGGGGAGACCCAGTACTTC,CASSLAGLGGETQYF
TRBV5-1,TRBD1,TRBJ1-2,.,14,TGCGCCAGCAGCTTGGGACAGGGGTACTATGGCTACACCTTC,CASSLGQGYYGYTF
TRBV29-1,.,TRBJ2-1,.,12,TGCAGCGTTGGCCTAGGGCCCATGGGGCATTTCTTC,CSVGLGPMGHFF
TRBV28,.,TRBJ2-1,many,15,TGTGCCAGCAGTTATGGCGGGACCAGGCGTTCTGAGCAGTTCTTC,CASSYGGTRRSEQFF
TRBV18,TRBD1,TRBJ2-3,.,17,TGTGCCAGCTCACCTTCCGGGACAGGGGGTCGGTCAGATACGCAGTATTTT,CASSPSGTGGRSDTQYF
TRBV5-1,TRBD1,TRBJ2-7,.,14,TGCGCCAGCAGCCCTAGGACAGGGACCTACGAGCAGTACTTC,CASSPRTGTYEQYF
TRBV5-1,.,TRBJ2-1,.,15,TGCGCCAGCAGCTTGGAAGGCGGCAACTACAATGAGCAGTTCTTC,CASSLEGGNYNEQFF
TRBV25-1,.,TRBJ1-3,.,17,TGTGCCAGCAGTGCGGCTCGGGGGACCTTTTCTGGAAACACCATATATTTT,CASSAARGTFSGNTIYF
TRBV19,TRBD2,TRBJ2-7,.,14,TGTGCCAGTAGCCGGACTAGCGGTTCCTACGAGCAGTACTTC,CASSRTSGSYEQYF
TRBV7-7,.,TRBJ2-7,few,15,TGTGCTAGCAGCCCAACACCAACAGGGACCTACGAGCAGTACTTC,CASSPTPTGTYEQYF
TRBV28,TRBD1,TRBJ1-5,.,16,TGTGCCAGCAGTTTAGGACAGGGGAGTTTCAATCAGCCCCAGCATTTT,CASSLGQGSFNQPQHF
TRBV19,TRBD1,TRBJ2-7,.,14,TGTGCCAGTAGTTCGGACAGGGGGCTGTACGAGCAGTACTTC,CASSSDRGLYEQYF
TRBV19,.,TRBJ1-1,.,17,TGTGCCAGTAGTATGGTGAGAGTGTCCCCCACGAACACTGAAGCTTTCTTT,CASSMVRVSPTNTEAFF
TRBV5-1,TRBD2,TRBJ2-7,.,16,TGCGCCAGCAGCTTGGCCGGTAGCGGGATCCCCTACGAGCAGTACTTC,CASSLAGSGIPYEQYF
TRBV9,TRBD2,TRBJ2-1,.,17,TGTGCCAGCAGCGTAGTCCCGGGGCTAGCGGGAGTAGGTGAGCAGTTCTTC,CASSVVPGLAGVGEQFF
TRBV5-5,TRBD1,TRBJ1-4,.,15,TGTGCCAGCAGCAGGGAGACAGGGATTAATGAAAAACTGTTTTTT,CASSRETGINEKLFF
TRBV5-6,.,TRBJ2-5,.,14,TGTGCCAGCAGCCCGGACTTATTCTTAGAGACCCAGTACTTC,CASSPDLFLETQYF
TRBV6-6,.,TRBJ1-1,.,14,TGTGCCAGCAGTAGACAGGACATGAACACTGAAGCTTTCTTT,CASSRQDMNTEAFF
TRBV18,.,TRBJ2-7,.,14,TGTGCCAGCTCACCGGGCGACAGCTCCTACGAGCAGTACTTC,CASSPGDSSYEQYF
TRBV7-9,.,TRBJ1-1,.,14,TGTGCCAGCAGCCTAACAGGCTCCTTCACTGAAGCTTTCTTT,CASSLTGSFTEAFF
TRBV18,.,TRBJ2-4,.,16,TGTGCCAGCTCACCGGACAGCGATATAGCCAAAAACATTCAGTACTTC,CASSPDSDIAKNIQYF
TRBV5-1,TRBD1,TRBJ2-7,.,16,TGCGCCAGCAGCGCCTCCCCCGGGACAGGGGGATACGAGCAGTACTTC,CASSASPGTGGYEQYF
TRBV7-2,.,TRBJ1-5,.,14,TGTGCCAGCAGCCAGGGACTGAACAATCAGCCCCAGCATTTT,CASSQGLNNQPQHF
TRBV9,.,TRBJ2-2,.,15,TGTGCCAGCAGCGGTCGGACAGCGAACACCGGGGAGCTGTTTTTT,CASSGRTANTGELFF
TRBV18,.,TRBJ1-2,.,17,TGTGCCAGCTCTTTGCTTGGGAGGACCAGTAGTGTGTATGGCTACACCTTC,CASSLLGRTSSVYGYTF
TRBV5-6,.,TRBJ1-2,.,14,TGTGCCAGCAGCCCCAGGACTATCATTCATGGCTACACCTTC,CASSPRTIIHGYTF
TRBV28,.,TRBJ2-7,once,13,TGTGCCAGCACCCTGACTGCGCCCTACGAGCAGTACTTC,CASTLTAPYEQYF
TRBV5-1,.,TRBJ1-1,.,13,TGCGCCAGCAGCTTTGAGGTGGACACTGAAGCTTTCTTT,CASSFEVDTEAFF
TRBV19,TRBD1,TRBJ1-5,.,14,TGTGCCAGTAGTATCCTCAGGGGGCATCAGCCCCAGCATTTT,CASSILRGHQPQHF
TRBV6-2/TRBV6-3,.,TRBJ2-1,.,14,TGTGCCAGCAGTTCGAGGTACAGGGCCAATGAGCAGTTCTTC,CASSSRYRANEQFF
TRBV4-3,.,TRBJ1-1,.,13,TGCGCCAGCAGCCGGGCCGGGGGGAATGAAGCTTTCTTT,CASSRAGGNEAFF
TRBV3-1/TRBV3-2,.,TRBJ1-1,few,11,TGTGCCAGTAGGGGTGGCACTGAAGCTTTCTTT,CASRGGTEAFF
TRBV7-2,.,TRBJ1-2,.,14,TGTGCCAGCAGCTCAGGGGCGGATAATTATGGCTACACCTTC,CASSSGADNYGYTF
TRBV18,TRBD2,TRBJ2-5,.,16,TGTGCCAGCTCCGGCAGTCTAGCGGGGGCTTTCGAGACCCAGTACTTC,CASSGSLAGAFETQYF
TRBV7-6,.,TRBJ1-6,.,16,TGTGCCAGCAGCTTAGCCCAGTTCTCCTATAATTCACCCCTCCACTTT,CASSLAQFSYNSPLHF
TRBV14,.,TRBJ1-6,once,14,TGTGCCAGCAGCCCATACAGGGAAAATTCACCCCTCCACTTT,CASSPYRENSPLHF
TRBV10-1,.,TRBJ1-2,.,13,TGCGCCAGCAGTGAGAGGGGCAGCTATGGCTACACCTTC,CASSERGSYGYTF
TRBV4-2,TRBD2,TRBJ2-5,.,15,TGTGCCAGCGCTTTACATAGCGGGAGGGGAGAGACCCAGTACTTC,CASALHSGRGETQYF
TRBV6-5,.,TRBJ2-7,.,15,TGTGCCAGCAGTTACTCTTTCCGGAGCTCCTACGAGCAGTACTTC,CASSYSFRSSYEQYF
TRBV5-1,.,TRBJ2-2,.,14,TGCGCCAGCAGACGCGACAGTTCCTCCGGGGAGCTGTTTTTT,CASRRDSSSGELFF
TRBV7-3,TRBD1,TRBJ1-1,.,14,TGTGCCAGCAGCTCCGGGACAGGGAACACTGAAGCTTTCTTT,CASSSGTGNTEAFF
TRBV29-1,.,TRBJ2-5,.,12,TGCAGCGTTGGGCAGGCACAAGAGACCCAGTACTTC,CSVGQAQETQYF
TRBV19,TRBD2,TRBJ2-1,few,15,TGTGCCAGTAAGGACCCAGCGGGAGGGGTTCGGGCGCAGTTCTTC,CASKDPAGGVRAQFF
TRBV9,TRBD1,TRBJ2-1,.,15,TGTGCCAGCAGCACCCGGGACAGGGGCACCAATGAGCAGTTCTTC,CASSTRDRGTNEQFF
TRBV12-5,TRBD1,TRBJ2-5,.,20,TGTGCTAGTGGTTTGGTTCTCCCTCGGACAGGGGGCGCGGGCCAAGAGACCCAGTACTTC,CASGLVLPRTGGAGQETQYF
TRBV11-2,.,TRBJ1-3,.,15,TGTGCCAGCAGCTTCGAGCGGGGATCTGGAAACACCATATATTTT,CASSFERGSGNTIYF
TRBV30,.,TRBJ1-3,.,11,TGTGCCTGGCAGGGCGGAAACACCATATATTTT,CAWQGGNTIYF
TRBV7-2,TRBD1,TRBJ2-1,.,15,TGTGCCAGCAGGGAAGGGACAGGGGATTACAATGAGCAGTTCTTC,CASREGTGDYNEQFF
TRBV19,TRBD1,TRBJ2-7,.,15,TGTGCCAGTAGTGCGGGACAGGGAAGCTCCTACGAGCAGTACTTC,CASSAGQGSSYEQYF
TRBV18,TRBD2,TRBJ2-7,.,15,TGTGCCAGCTCACTAGCGGGAGACCCCTCCTACGAGCAGTACTTC,CASSLAGDPSYEQYF
TRBV11-2,.,TRBJ1-3,.,12,TGTGCCAGCAGCTTACAAGGAAACACCATATATTTT,CASSLQGNTIYF